Listed here are 2 T cell receptor beta chains from one sample, sequenced in a study of glioma-infiltrating T cells after dendritic cell vaccination. Data came from immunoSEQ multiplex PCR; TCRdb stores just in-frame clones and leaves some out. This repertoire shows 90,000 to 100,000 clones, roughly 83% found once; its top ten account for 5.5% to 7%. The sample consisted of blood, taken before dendritic cell vaccination. The receptors were gathered from a human donor with glioblastoma.

As to this clone: One end of the junction varies from germline; a read error may be responsible. J is TRBJ1-1 and V is TRBV7-3; D gene unclear. There are 13 residues in the CDR3. CDR1 and CDR2 (germline): SGHTA, FQGTGA. CDR3 sequence (DNA): TGTGCCAGCAGCTTATGGGCCGTTGGGCCTGCCGCCTTT. This encodes CASSLWAVGPAAF.

The chain employs TRBV6-5 and TRBJ1-1; D might be TRBD1 (6 bases). V was cut by 5 bases and J by 3 bases, with 16 bases left in between. Germline assignment: CDR1 MNHEY and CDR2 SVGAGI. This CDR3 comprises 15 residues. The CDR3 protein is CASSQPPGQYTEAFF. DNA of the CDR3: TGTGCCAGCAGTCAACCCCCGGGACAATACACTGAAGCTTTCTTT.